Listed here is a single T cell receptor beta chain. Its antigen is currently unknown. Assay: immunoSEQ multiplex PCR; the TCRdb copy retains only in-frame clones and omits some. The data hold about 2 million clones, with 85% to 95% observed a single time. V dropped 3 bases and J dropped 1 base, with 18 bases sitting between them. Germline V gene sequence: CDR1 SGHTA, CDR2 FQGNSA. This CDR3 is 17 amino acids long. The entry originates in a study of shared clonotypes between healthy human individuals. Broader study findings: Clonotype sharing across donors was expected to vary with sequencing depth.

The chain employs TRBV7-2 and TRBJ1-1; TRBD1 is a possible D gene (5 bases). The receptor comes from a man aged 18 to 29 in good health. Source material: naive CD4+ T cells sorted from blood. Subset meaning: CD45RA+ positively selected. The DNA of the CDR3 is TGTGCCAGCAGCTTCCTATTTCCGGGACGTACGAACACTGAAGCTTTCTTT. As protein: CASSFLFPGRTNTEAFF.